The clone carrying this TCR beta chain has only a few counts. Its antigen is undetermined. Germline V CDR1 and CDR2: SGHDT, YYEEEE. The CDR3 has 14 residues. V was clipped by 0 bases and J by 2 bases, with 5 bases between them. The second PCR ran about 6 to 11 cycles with a sample-barcoded 5' primer and J-beta primers. MiXCR, applied by TCRdb to the 5' RACE reads, yields one record per CDR3 protein. The sample carries 1 million or so distinct CDR3 sequences, 25% recorded once. The data were obtained in a study of blood T cells in healthy people across ages. Study observations and caveats: Long-lived donors carried more naive CD4+ cells and greater diversity than aged donors.

The data were also submitted as part of a second study, on T cells of mothers and their children.

This clonotype was sampled from a girl aged 2 to 10 in good health. This chain uses TRBV5-6 with TRBJ1-4; D not resolved. Sequences were obtained from blood. CDR3 protein: CASSLGMTNEKLFF. The CDR3, as DNA: TGTGCCAGCAGCTTGGGGATGACTAATGAAAAACTGTTTTTT. The entire variable domain, with the rest obtained from reference TRBV5-6 and TRBJ1-4, is as follows: DAGVTQSPTHLIKTRGQQVTLRCSPKSGHDTVSWYQQALGQGPQFIFQYYEEEERQRGNFPDRFSGHQFPNYSSELNVNALLLGDSALYLCASSLGMTNEKLFFGSGTQLSVL.